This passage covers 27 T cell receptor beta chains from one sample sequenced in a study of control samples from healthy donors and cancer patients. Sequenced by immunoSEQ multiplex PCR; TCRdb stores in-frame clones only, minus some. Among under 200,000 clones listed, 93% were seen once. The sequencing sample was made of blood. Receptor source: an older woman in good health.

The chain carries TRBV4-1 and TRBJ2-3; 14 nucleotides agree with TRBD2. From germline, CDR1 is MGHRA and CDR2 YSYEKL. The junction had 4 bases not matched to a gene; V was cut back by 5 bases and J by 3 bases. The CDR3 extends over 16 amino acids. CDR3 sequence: CASSWTSGGSTDTQYF. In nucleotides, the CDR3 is TGCGCCAGCAGCTGGACTAGCGGGGGGTCGACAGATACGCAGTATTTT.

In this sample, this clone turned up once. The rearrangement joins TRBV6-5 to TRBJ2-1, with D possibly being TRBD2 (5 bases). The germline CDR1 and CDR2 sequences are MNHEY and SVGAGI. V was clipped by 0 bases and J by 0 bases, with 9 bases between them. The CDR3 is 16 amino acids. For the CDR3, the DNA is TGTGCCAGCAGTTACTCGACTACATCCTCCTACAATGAGCAGTTCTTC. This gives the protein CASSYSTTSSYNEQFF.

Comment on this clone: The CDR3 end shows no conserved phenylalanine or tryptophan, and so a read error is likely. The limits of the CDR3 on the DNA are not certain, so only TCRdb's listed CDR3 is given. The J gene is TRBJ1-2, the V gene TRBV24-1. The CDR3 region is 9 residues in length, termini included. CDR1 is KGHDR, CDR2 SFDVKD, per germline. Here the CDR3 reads CATSIPGKL.

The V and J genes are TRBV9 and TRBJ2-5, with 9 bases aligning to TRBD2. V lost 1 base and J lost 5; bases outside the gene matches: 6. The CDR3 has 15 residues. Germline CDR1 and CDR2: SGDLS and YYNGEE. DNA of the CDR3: TGTGCCAGCAGCGTACTCAGCGGGGGGTCGGAGACCCAGTACTTC. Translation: CASSVLSGGSETQYF.

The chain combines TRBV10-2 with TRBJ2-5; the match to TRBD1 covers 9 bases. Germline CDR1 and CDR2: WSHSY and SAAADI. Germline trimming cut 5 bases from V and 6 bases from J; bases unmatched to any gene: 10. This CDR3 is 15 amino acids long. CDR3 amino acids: CASSLRDREAKTQYF. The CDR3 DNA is TGCGCCAGCAGTCTCCGGGACAGGGAGGCCAAGACCCAGTACTTC.

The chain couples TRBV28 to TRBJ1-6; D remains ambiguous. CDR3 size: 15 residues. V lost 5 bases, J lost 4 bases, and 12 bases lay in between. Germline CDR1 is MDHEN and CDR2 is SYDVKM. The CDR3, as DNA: TGTGCCAGCAGTCCCGCTTCAGCTTATAATTCACCCCTCCACTTT. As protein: CASSPASAYNSPLHF.

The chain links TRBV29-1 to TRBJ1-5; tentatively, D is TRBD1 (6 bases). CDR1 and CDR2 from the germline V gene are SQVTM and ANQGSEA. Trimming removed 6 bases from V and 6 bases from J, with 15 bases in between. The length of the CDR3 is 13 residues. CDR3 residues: CSVAQGLAQPQHF. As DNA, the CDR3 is TGCAGCGTGGCCCAGGGGCTTGCTCAGCCCCAGCATTTT.

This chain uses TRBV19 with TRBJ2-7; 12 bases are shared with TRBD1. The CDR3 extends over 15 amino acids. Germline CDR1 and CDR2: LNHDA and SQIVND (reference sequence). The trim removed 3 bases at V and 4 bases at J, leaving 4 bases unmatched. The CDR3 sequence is CASSMGTGGRYEQYF. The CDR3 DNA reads TGTGCCAGTAGTATGGGGACAGGGGGCAGGTACGAGCAGTACTTC.

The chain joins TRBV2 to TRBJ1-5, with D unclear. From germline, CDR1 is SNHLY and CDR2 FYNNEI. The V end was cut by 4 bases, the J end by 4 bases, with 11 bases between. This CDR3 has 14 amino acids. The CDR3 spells CASSASGGNQPQHF. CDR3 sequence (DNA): TGTGCCAGCAGTGCCTCTGGCGGGAATCAGCCCCAGCATTTT. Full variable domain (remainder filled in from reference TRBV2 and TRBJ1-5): EPEVTQTPSHQVTQMGQEVILRCVPISNHLYFYWYRQILGQKVEFLVSFYNNEISEKSEIFDDQFSVERPDGSNFTLKIRSTKLEDSAMYFCASSASGGNQPQHFGDGTRLSIL.

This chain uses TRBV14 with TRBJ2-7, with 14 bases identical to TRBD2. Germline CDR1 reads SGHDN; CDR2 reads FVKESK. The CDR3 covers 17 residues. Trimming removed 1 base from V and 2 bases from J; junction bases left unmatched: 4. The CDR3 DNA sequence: TGTGCCAGCAGCCAAGTGGGACTAGCGGGGGCCGCCTACGAGCAGTACTTC. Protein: CASSQVGLAGAAYEQYF. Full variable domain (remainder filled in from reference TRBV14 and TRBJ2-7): EAGVTQFPSHSVIEKGQTVTLRCDPISGHDNLYWYRRVMGKEIKFLLHFVKESKQDESGMPNNRFLAERTGGTYSTLKVQPAELEDSGVYFCASSQVGLAGAAYEQYFGPGTRLTVT.

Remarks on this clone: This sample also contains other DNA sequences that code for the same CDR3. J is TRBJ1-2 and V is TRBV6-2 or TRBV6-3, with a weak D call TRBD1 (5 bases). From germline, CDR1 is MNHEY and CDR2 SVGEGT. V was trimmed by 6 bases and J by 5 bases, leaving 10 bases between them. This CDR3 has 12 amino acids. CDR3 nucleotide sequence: TGTGCCAGCAGCCTCGACAGTTATGGCTACACCTTC. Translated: CASSLDSYGYTF.

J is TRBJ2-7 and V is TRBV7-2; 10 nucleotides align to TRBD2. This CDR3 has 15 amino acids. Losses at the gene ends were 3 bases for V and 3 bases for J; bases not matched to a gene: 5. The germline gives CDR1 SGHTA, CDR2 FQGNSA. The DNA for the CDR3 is TGTGCCAGCAGCTTGTCTAGCGGGGGAGTCTACGAGCAGTACTTC. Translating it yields CASSLSSGGVYEQYF.

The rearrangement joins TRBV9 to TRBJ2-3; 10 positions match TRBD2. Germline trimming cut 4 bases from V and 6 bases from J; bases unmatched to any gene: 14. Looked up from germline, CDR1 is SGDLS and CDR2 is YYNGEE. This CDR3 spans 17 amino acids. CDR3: CASSPYSAGGLADTQYF. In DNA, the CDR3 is TGTGCCAGCAGCCCATACTCAGCGGGGGGGCTCGCGGATACGCAGTATTTT.

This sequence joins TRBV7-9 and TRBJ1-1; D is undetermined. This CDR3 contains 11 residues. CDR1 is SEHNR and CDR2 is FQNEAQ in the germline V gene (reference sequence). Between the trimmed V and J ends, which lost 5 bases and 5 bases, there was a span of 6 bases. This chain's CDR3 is CASSIGTEAFF. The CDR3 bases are TGTGCCAGCAGCATAGGGACTGAAGCTTTCTTT.

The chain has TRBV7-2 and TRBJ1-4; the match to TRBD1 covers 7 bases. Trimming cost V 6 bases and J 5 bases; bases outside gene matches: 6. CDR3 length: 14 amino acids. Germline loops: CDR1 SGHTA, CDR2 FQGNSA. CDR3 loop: CASRAGQSNEKLFF. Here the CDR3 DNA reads TGTGCCAGCAGAGCGGGACAGAGCAATGAAAAACTGTTTTTT.

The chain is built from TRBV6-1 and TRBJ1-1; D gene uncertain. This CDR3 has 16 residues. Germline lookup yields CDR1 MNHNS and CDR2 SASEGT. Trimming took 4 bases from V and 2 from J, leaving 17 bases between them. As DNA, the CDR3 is TGTGCCAGCAGTGTCGACAAGAGGGCGGGAAACACTGAAGCTTTCTTT. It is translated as CASSVDKRAGNTEAFF.

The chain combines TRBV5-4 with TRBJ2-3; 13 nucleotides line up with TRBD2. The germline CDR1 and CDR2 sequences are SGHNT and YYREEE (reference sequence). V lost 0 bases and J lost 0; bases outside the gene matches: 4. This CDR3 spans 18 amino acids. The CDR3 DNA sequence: TGTGCCAGCAGCTTGGGACTAGCGGGGGGATATAGCACAGATACGCAGTATTTT. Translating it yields CASSLGLAGGYSTDTQYF.

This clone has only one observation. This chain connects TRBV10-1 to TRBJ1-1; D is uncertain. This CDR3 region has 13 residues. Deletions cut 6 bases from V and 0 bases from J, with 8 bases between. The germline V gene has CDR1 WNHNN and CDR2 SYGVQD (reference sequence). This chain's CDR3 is CASRAQVNTEAFF. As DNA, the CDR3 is TGCGCCAGCAGAGCCCAGGTGAACACTGAAGCTTTCTTT.

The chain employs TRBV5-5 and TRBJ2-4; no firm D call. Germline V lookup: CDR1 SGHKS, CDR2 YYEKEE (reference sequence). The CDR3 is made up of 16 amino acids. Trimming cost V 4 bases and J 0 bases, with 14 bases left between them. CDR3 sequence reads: CASSGPLGVAKNIQYF. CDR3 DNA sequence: TGTGCCAGCAGCGGACCCCTCGGTGTAGCCAAAAACATTCAGTACTTC. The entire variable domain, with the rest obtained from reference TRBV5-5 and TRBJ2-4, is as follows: DAGVTQSPTHLIKTRGQQVTLRCSPISGHKSVSWYQQVLGQGPQFIFQYYEKEERGRGNFPDRFSARQFPNYSSELNVNALLLGDSALYLCASSGPLGVAKNIQYFGAGTRLSVL.

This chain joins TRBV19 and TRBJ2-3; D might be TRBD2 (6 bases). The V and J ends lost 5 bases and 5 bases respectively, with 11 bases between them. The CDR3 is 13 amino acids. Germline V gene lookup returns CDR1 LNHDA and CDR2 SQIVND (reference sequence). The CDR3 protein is CASSSLAEDTQYF. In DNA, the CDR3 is TGTGCCAGTAGTTCTTTAGCGGAAGATACGCAGTATTTT.

The CDR3 DNA reads as TGTGCCAGCAGCTTAGGCCAGGAGATTGGCTACACCTTC. Amino acid sequence: CASSLGQEIGYTF. The chain uses TRBV7-9 and TRBJ1-2; no firm D call. Germline V gene sequence: CDR1 SEHNR, CDR2 FQNEAQ (reference sequence). The V gene lost 1 base and the J gene lost 7 bases, with 10 bases spanning the gap. The CDR3 has 13 amino acids.

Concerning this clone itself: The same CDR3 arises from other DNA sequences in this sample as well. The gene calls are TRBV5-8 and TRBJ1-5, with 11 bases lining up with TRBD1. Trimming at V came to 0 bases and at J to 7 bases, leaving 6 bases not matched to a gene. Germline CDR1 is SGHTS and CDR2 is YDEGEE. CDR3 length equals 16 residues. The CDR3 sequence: CASSLGVGTGGQPQHF. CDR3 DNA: TGTGCCAGCAGCTTGGGGGTTGGGACAGGGGGGCAGCCCCAGCATTTT.

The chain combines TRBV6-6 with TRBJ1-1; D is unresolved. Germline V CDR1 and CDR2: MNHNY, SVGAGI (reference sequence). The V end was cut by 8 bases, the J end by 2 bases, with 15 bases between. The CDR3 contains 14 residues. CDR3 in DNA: TGTGCCAGCCGGCCCCCTGGGCAAAACACTGAAGCTTTCTTT. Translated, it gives CASRPPGQNTEAFF.

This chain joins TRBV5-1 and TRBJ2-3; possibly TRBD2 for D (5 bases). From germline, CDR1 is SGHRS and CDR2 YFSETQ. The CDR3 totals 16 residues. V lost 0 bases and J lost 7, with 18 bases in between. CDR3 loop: CASSLEAGPTINTQYF. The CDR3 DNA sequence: TGCGCCAGCAGCTTGGAGGCGGGTCCTACAATTAATACGCAGTATTTT.

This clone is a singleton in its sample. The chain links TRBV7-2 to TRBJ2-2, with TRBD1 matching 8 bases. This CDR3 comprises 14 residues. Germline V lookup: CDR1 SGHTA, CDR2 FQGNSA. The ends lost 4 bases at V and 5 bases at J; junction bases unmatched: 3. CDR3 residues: CASSYRQGTGELFF. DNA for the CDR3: TGTGCCAGCAGCTACAGACAGGGGACCGGGGAGCTGTTTTTT.

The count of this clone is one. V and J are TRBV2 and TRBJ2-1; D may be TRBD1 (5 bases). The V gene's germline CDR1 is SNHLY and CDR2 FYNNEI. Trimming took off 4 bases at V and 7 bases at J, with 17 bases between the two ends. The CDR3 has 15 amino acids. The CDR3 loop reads CASSVQGRAGNEQFF. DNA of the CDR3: TGTGCCAGCAGTGTGCAGGGTCGTGCAGGGAATGAGCAGTTCTTC.

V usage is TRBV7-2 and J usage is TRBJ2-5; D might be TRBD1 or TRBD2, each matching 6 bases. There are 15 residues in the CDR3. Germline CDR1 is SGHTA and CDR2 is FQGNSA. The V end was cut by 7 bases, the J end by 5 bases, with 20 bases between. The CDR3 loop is CASTPGGAGGETQYF. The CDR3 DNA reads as TGTGCCAGCACCCCCGGGGGCGCGGGTGGGGAGACCCAGTACTTC.